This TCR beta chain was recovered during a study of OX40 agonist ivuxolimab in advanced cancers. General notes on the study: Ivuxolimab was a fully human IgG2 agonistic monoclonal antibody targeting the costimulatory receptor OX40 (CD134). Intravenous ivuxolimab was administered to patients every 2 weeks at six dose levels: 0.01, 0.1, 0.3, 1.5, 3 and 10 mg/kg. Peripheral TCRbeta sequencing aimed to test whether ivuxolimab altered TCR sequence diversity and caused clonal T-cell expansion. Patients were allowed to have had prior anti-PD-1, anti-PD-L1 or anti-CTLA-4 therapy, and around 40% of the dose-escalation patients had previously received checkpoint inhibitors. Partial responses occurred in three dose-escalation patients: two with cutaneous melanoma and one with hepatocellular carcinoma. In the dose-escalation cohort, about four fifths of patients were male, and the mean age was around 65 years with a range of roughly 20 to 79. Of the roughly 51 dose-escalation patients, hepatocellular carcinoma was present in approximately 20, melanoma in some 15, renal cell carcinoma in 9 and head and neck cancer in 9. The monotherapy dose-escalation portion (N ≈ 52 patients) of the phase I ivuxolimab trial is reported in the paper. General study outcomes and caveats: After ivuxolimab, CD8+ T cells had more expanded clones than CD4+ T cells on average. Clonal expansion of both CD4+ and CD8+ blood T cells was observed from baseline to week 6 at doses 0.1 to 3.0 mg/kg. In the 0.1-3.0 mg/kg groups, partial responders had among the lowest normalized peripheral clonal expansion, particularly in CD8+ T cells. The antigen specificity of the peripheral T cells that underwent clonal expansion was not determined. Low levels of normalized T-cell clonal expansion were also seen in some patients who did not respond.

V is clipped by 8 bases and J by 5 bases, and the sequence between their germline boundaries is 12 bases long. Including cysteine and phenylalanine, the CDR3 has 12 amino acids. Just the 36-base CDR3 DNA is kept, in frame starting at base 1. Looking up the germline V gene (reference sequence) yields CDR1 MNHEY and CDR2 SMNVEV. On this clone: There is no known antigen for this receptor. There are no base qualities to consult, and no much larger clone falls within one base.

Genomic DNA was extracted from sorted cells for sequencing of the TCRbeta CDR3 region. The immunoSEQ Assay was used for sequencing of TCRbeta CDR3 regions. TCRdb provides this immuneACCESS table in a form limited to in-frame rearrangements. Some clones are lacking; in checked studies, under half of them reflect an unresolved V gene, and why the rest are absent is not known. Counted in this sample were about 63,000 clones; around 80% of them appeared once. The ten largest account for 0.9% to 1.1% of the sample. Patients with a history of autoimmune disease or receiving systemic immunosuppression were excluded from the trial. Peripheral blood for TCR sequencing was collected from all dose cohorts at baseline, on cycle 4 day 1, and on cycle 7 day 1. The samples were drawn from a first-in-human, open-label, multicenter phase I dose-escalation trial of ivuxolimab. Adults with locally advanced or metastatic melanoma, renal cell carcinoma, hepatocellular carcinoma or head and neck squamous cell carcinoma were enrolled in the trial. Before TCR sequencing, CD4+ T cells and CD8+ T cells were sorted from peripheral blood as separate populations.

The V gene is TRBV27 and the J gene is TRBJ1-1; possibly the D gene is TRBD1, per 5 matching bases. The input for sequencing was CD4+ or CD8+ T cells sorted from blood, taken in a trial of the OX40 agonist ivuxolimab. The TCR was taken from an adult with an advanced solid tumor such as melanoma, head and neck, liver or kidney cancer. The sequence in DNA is TGTGCCAGCGGGGGGGTGGGGACTGAAGCTTTCTTT. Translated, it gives CASGGVGTEAFF.